This TCR beta chain was captured in a study of T-cell reconstitution after alpha-beta-depleted transplantation in children. The CDR3 covers 13 residues. V was trimmed by 1 base and J by 6 bases, leaving 6 bases between them. The TCRbeta library was prepared with unique molecular identifiers. TCRdb re-called the PCR reads with MiXCR, one entry per CDR3 protein. The sample contains about 870,000 distinct CDR3 sequences, 16% of which appear only once. This clonotype turned up a few times. As yet, its antigen is unknown. The study, taken as a whole, reports: A year post-transplant, T-cell counts and diversity derived mostly from newly produced T cells.

The rearrangement uses TRBV12-3 or TRBV12-4 and TRBJ2-2; D unclear. The sequencing here drew on PBMCs, mostly from graft donor cells, taken 360 days after TCRalphabeta/CD19-depleted stem cell transplant. The sequence was obtained from a male patient under 18 who had a stem cell transplant for acute lymphoblastic leukemia, so the T cells may come from the graft donor. CDR3 nucleotide sequence: TGTGCCAGCAGTTTAGAGGAGTCCGGGGAGCTGTTTTTT. This gives the protein CASSLEESGELFF.